Below, 18 T cell receptor beta chains from the same sample are listed, as sequenced in a study of kidney transplant recipient with SARS-CoV-2 infection. From the reads, TCRdb called clonotypes with MiXCR, one entry per CDR3 protein. The sample has 200,000 to 300,000 distinct CDR3 sequences, 29% seen once; the top ten hold roughly 7.3%. Sample: a blood sample, taken at baseline and on day 111 from a kidney transplant recipient. The receptors stem from a young adult male patient who had COVID-19 and was a kidney transplant recipient. Some T cells may be supplied by the graft donor.

V gene TRBV6-5 combines with J gene TRBJ2-1, with a tentative D call TRBD1 (6 bases). Trimming pared 7 bases from V and 8 bases from J, leaving 18 bases between. The CDR3 length is 14 residues. Germline values: CDR1 MNHEY, CDR2 SVGAGI. The CDR3 nucleotides read TGTGCCAGCAAGACACAGGGTGCATGGGATGAGCAGTTCTTC. It yields the protein CASKTQGAWDEQFF.

In this sample, this clonotype turned up many times. The chain couples TRBV24-1 to TRBJ1-2; no clear D gene. This CDR3 comprises 12 residues. Trimming shortened V by 9 bases and J by 1 base, and 8 bases separated the two germline ends. Germline CDR1 KGHDR, CDR2 SFDVKD. The CDR3 region has the DNA TGTGCCACCGCACAGCTTAACTATGGCTACACCTTC. Protein: CATAQLNYGYTF.

The CDR3 bases are TGTGCCAGCAGTGGGGGTAGCGGGAGGGCCGCGAATGAGCAGTTCTTC. This codes for CASSGGSGRAANEQFF. The chain combines TRBV2 with TRBJ2-1, with 11 bases aligning to TRBD2. The CDR3 sequence is 16 residues long. The germline V gene encodes CDR1 SNHLY and CDR2 FYNNEI. The ends lost 4 bases at V and 7 bases at J; junction bases unmatched: 9.

This chain connects TRBV5-1 to TRBJ2-5; 9 bases line up with TRBD1. The CDR3 contains 17 residues. Germline values: CDR1 SGHRS, CDR2 YFSETQ. J lost 4 bases, V lost 0 bases, and 10 bases had no gene match. This CDR3 is CASSLDPTGGGAETQYF. The CDR3 DNA sequence: TGCGCCAGCAGCTTGGACCCCACAGGGGGCGGCGCAGAGACCCAGTACTTC.

This clonotype was observed at least ten times. The rearrangement joins TRBV5-6 to TRBJ1-2; no firm D call. This CDR3 is built from 16 residues. V was shortened by 7 bases and J by 4 bases, with 23 bases between the two germline ends. Germline V gene sequence: CDR1 SGHDT, CDR2 YYEEEE. CDR3 nucleotide sequence: TGTGCCAGCTTCGGCATCAATAGTCGAAAGACCTATGGCTACACCTTC. Its protein product is CASFGINSRKTYGYTF.

This clonotype appeared a few times. The chain combines TRBV10-2 with TRBJ2-1; either TRBD1 or TRBD2 may supply D (5 bases each). Looked up from germline, CDR1 is WSHSY and CDR2 is SAAADI. CDR3 length: 13 residues. The V end was cut by 9 bases, the J end by 1 base, with 10 bases between. CDR3 DNA sequence: TGCGCCAGTGGGACGGAGTCCTACAATGAGCAGTTCTTC. Protein sequence: CASGTESYNEQFF.

Worth noting for this clonotype: A much larger clonotype is one base distant, so this may be a read error. This rearrangement joins TRBV6-1 to TRBJ1-2; D is perhaps TRBD1 (5 bases). The germline CDR1 and CDR2 sequences are MNHNS and SASEGT. V lost 5 bases and J 4 bases, leaving 23 bases between the germline ends. The CDR3 spans 17 residues. The CDR3 protein is CASSPGFSMRKAYGYTF. CDR3 nucleotide sequence: TGTGCCAGCAGTCCAGGGTTCTCTATGCGAAAGGCCTATGGCTACACCTTC.

The V call is TRBV10-3, the J call TRBJ1-2, with no clear D. V lost 5 bases to trimming and J lost 4 bases, with 23 bases between them. Germline CDR1 reads ENHRY; CDR2 reads SYGVKD. CDR3 size: 17 residues. CDR3 nucleotides: TGTGCCATCAGTACGCAGGTCTGTAGATGGAAGACCTATGGCTACACCTTC. Protein product: CAISTQVCRWKTYGYTF.

Points on this clonotype: A much larger clone lies one base from this, so it may be a read error. No DNA is shown, since the ends of the CDR3 on it are uncertain; the CDR3 is the one TCRdb lists. This CDR3 is CASNPQVGRGNEQSF. The rearrangement links TRBV6-5 to TRBJ2-4; the listed D gene, TRBD1, was not tested against the DNA. Germline loops: CDR1 MNHEY, CDR2 SVGAGI. The CDR3 is 15 amino acids long, termini counted.

This clonotype came up many times. V is TRBV25-1 and J is TRBJ1-2; no reliable D call. CDR1 MGHDK and CDR2 SYGVNS come from the germline V gene. This CDR3 region has 17 residues. V lost 5 bases to trimming and J lost 4 bases, with 23 bases between them. The CDR3 coding sequence is TGTGCCAGCAGTATATGGGCAGAACTGGGAAAGACCTATGGCTACACCTTC. This gives the protein CASSIWAELGKTYGYTF.

In this sample, this clonotype turned up many times. This chain links TRBV6-5 with TRBJ2-7, with unresolved D. Trimming stripped 7 bases from V and 4 bases from J, with 8 bases between. Looked up from germline, CDR1 is MNHEY and CDR2 is SVGAGI. The CDR3 sequence is 11 residues long. The CDR3 sequence is CASTQAYEQYF. DNA of the CDR3: TGTGCCAGCACTCAGGCATACGAGCAGTACTTC.

In this sample, this clonotype turned up a few times. The chain employs TRBV6-4 and TRBJ2-4, with 7 bases that match TRBD2. After removal of 0 bases from V and 8 bases from J, the junction contained 16 bases not matched to a gene. Germline CDR1 MRHNA, CDR2 SNTAGT. The CDR3 has 18 residues. Here the CDR3 reads CASSDSSPGLGPADIQYF. Here the CDR3 DNA reads TGTGCCAGCAGTGACTCGTCCCCCGGACTAGGGCCGGCGGACATTCAGTACTTC.

In regard to this clonotype: A read error is possible here, since a much larger clone lies one base away. The rearrangement joins TRBV29-1 to TRBJ1-1; D not certain. From germline, CDR1 is SQVTM and CDR2 ANQGSEA. The CDR3 consists of 11 residues. DNA of the CDR3: TGCAGCGTTAGGTCCGGCACTGAAGTTTTCTTT. It is translated as CSVRSGTEVFF.

With regard to this clonotype: This may arise from a read error, as a much more abundant clone is one base away. The rearrangement uses TRBV5-8 and TRBJ1-2; D remains unclear. The germline V and J ends were trimmed by 6 bases and 4 bases, with 22 bases remaining between them. Germline V gives CDR1 SGHTS, CDR2 YDEGEE. The CDR3 has 16 residues. CDR3 amino acids: CASTCSHPRKTYGYTF. The CDR3 DNA sequence: TGTGCCAGCACATGCAGTCATCCACGAAAGACCTATGGCTACACCTTC. Full variable domain (remainder filled in from reference TRBV5-8 and TRBJ1-2): EAGVTQSPTHLIKTRGQQATLRCSPISGHTSVYWYQQALGLGLQFLLWYDEGEERNRGNFPPRFSGRQFPNYSSELNVNALELEDSALYLCASTCSHPRKTYGYTFGSGTRLTVV.

This clonotype was seen many times. This chain connects TRBV19 to TRBJ1-5; D is perhaps TRBD1 (5 bases). V lost 0 bases to trimming and J lost 6 bases, with 18 bases between them. This CDR3 is built from 17 residues. Germline V gene sequence: CDR1 LNHDA, CDR2 SQIVND (reference sequence). CDR3 residues: CASSIETGSSRTQPQHF. CDR3 in DNA: TGTGCCAGTAGTATAGAAACAGGATCTTCTAGAACTCAGCCCCAGCATTTT.

There are many counts of this clonotype. The chain links TRBV7-2 to TRBJ1-2; no reliable D call. Germline CDR1 SGHTA, CDR2 FQGNSA. The CDR3 is made up of 17 amino acids. V was clipped by 5 bases and J by 4 bases, with 23 bases between them. The CDR3 DNA is TGTGCCAGCAGCGCAGGTTTCAGAGACGGAAAGACCTATGGCTACACCTTC. It specifies CASSAGFRDGKTYGYTF.

This clonotype was counted many times. V is TRBV5-6 and J is TRBJ2-7; D is possibly TRBD1 or TRBD2 (5 bases each). CDR1 SGHDT and CDR2 YYEEEE come from the germline V gene. CDR3 length: 12 amino acids. V lost 4 bases, J lost 4 bases, and 9 bases lay in between. CDR3 DNA: TGTGCCAGCAGCATGGGACCATACGAGCAGTACTTC. Translation: CASSMGPYEQYF.

In its sample, this clonotype was seen many times. This chain links TRBV20-1 with TRBJ2-1, with TRBD1 matching over 12 bases. The CDR3 consists of 16 residues. Looked up from germline, CDR1 is DFQATT and CDR2 is SNEGSKA (reference sequence). Trimming at V came to 1 base and at J to 9 bases, leaving 10 bases not matched to a gene. This CDR3 reads CSARGPTGTGGIEQFF. CDR3 nucleotide sequence: TGCAGTGCTAGAGGTCCGACCGGGACAGGGGGCATTGAGCAGTTCTTC.